Listed below are T cell receptor beta chains from one sample, sequenced in a study of blood T cell repertoires in COVID-19. Sequenced by immunoSEQ multiplex PCR; TCRdb stores in-frame clones only, minus some. The data contain 200,000 to 250,000 clones, about 84% of them singletons. Sequencing was done on a sample of PBMCs or T cells enriched from blood (not recorded which). The origin of the receptors is a man between 60 and 75 years old who had recovered from COVID-19. CDR3s include the opening cysteine and the closing phenylalanine or tryptophan. D genes are given only for firm matches. Only part of the rows carry a size: once, few, many, or a class if the clone is expanded.

14	TRBV11-3	TRBJ2-7	.	.	CASSRGGYTYEQYF	TGTGCCAGCAGCCGGGGTGGCTATACCTACGAGCAGTACTTC
14	TRBV4-3	TRBJ1-5	.	TRBD1	CASSHDRANQPQHF	TGCGCCAGCAGCCACGACAGGGCCAATCAGCCCCAGCATTTT
14	TRBV19	TRBJ2-3	.	TRBD1	CASSITGVWDTQYF	TGTGCCAGTAGTATTACAGGGGTCTGGGATACGCAGTATTTT
17	TRBV2	TRBJ1-2	many	TRBD1	CASIQLGTGERNYGYTF	TGTGCCAGCATCCAACTTGGGACAGGAGAGAGGAACTATGGCTACACCTTC
15	TRBV5-1	TRBJ2-5	.	.	CASSLGSNNQETQYF	TGCGCCAGCAGCTTGGGCAGTAATAACCAAGAGACCCAGTACTTC
15	TRBV2	TRBJ2-3	.	TRBD2	CASRDSGGASDTQYF	TGTGCCAGCAGAGACAGCGGGGGGGCTTCGGATACGCAGTATTTT
15	TRBV5-1	TRBJ1-3	.	TRBD1	CASSPRTGDGNTIYF	TGCGCCAGCAGCCCACGGACAGGGGATGGAAACACCATATATTTT
12	TRBV7-2	TRBJ2-1	.	.	CASRGLGDEQFF	TGTGCCAGCAGGGGGCTCGGCGATGAGCAGTTCTTC
12	TRBV29-1	TRBJ2-5	.	.	CSITSGEETQYF	TGCAGCATCACTTCGGGAGAAGAGACCCAGTACTTC
13	TRBV12-3/TRBV12-4	TRBJ1-1	.	.	CASSPSGAAEAFF	TGTGCCAGCAGCCCCTCAGGGGCGGCTGAAGCTTTCTTT
17	TRBV10-2	TRBJ2-7	few	TRBD1	CASSEPGQGSSSYEQYF	TGCGCCAGCAGTGAACCGGGACAGGGTTCAAGTTCCTACGAGCAGTACTTC
13	TRBV25-1	TRBJ1-1	few	.	CASSATGNTEAFF	TGTGCCAGCAGTGCTACAGGGAACACTGAAGCTTTCTTT
13	TRBV7-3	TRBJ1-4	.	.	CASSAGTNEKLFF	TGTGCCAGCAGCGCAGGGACAAATGAAAAACTGTTTTTT
17	TRBV19	TRBJ2-2	.	TRBD2	CASSIGGLAGVTGELFF	TGTGCCAGTAGTATAGGGGGACTAGCGGGTGTCACCGGGGAGCTGTTTTTT
15	TRBV9	TRBJ1-1	.	.	CASSFLTAENTEAFF	TGTGCCAGCAGCTTCCTGACAGCCGAGAACACTGAAGCTTTCTTT
18	TRBV21-1	TRBJ1-1	.	.	CASSKGVGREIMNTEAFF	TGTGCCAGCAGCAAAGGGGTTGGGCGGGAAATCATGAACACTGAAGCTTTCTTT
15	TRBV7-3	TRBJ2-1	.	TRBD1	CASSLPRDRYNEQFF	TGTGCCAGCAGCTTACCCCGGGACAGGTACAATGAGCAGTTCTTC
15	TRBV21-1	TRBJ1-2	once	.	CASSNPRDRYYGYTF	TGTGCCAGCAGCAACCCCAGGGACAGGTACTATGGCTACACCTTC
14	TRBV19	TRBJ2-7	.	TRBD1	CASSIGDSWDEQYF	TGTGCCAGTAGTATTGGGGACAGCTGGGACGAGCAGTACTTC
12	TRBV19	TRBJ1-1	.	.	CASRGDKDEAFF	TGTGCCAGTAGAGGGGACAAGGATGAAGCTTTCTTT
15	TRBV6-2/TRBV6-3	TRBJ1-5	.	TRBD1	CASSYEQGGNQPQHF	TGTGCCAGCAGTTACGAACAGGGGGGCAATCAGCCCCAGCATTTT
14	TRBV5-1	TRBJ2-7	few	.	CASSLGGNSYEQYF	TGCGCCAGCAGCTTGGGGGGCAACTCCTACGAGCAGTACTTC
14	TRBV6-2/TRBV6-3	TRBJ1-2	.	TRBD1	CASSDPGQGSGYTF	TGTGCCAGCAGTGATCCGGGACAGGGAAGTGGCTACACCTTC
13	TRBV29-1	TRBJ1-2	.	.	CSVEDRRGYGYTF	TGCAGCGTTGAAGATAGAAGGGGCTATGGCTACACCTTC
14	TRBV11-3	TRBJ2-3	.	TRBD1	CASSPGQGTDTQYF	TGTGCCAGCAGCCCTGGACAGGGAACAGATACGCAGTATTTT
15	TRBV5-8	TRBJ1-6	.	TRBD1	CASSLEGTGDSPLHF	TGTGCCAGCAGCTTGGAAGGGACAGGGGATTCACCCCTCCACTTT
12	TRBV2	TRBJ1-3	.	.	CASRTGGNTIYF	TGTGCCAGCAGAACAGGGGGAAACACCATATATTTT
14	TRBV3-1/TRBV3-2	TRBJ1-5	.	.	CASSQSVLGQPQHF	TGTGCCAGCAGCCAAAGCGTGCTTGGCCAGCCCCAGCATTTT
15	TRBV11-3	TRBJ1-1	.	.	CASSLGVTGIGEAFF	TGTGCCAGCAGCTTAGGTGTCACGGGGATTGGTGAAGCTTTCTTT
12	TRBV18	TRBJ1-1	.	.	CATAGVNTEAFF	TGTGCCACCGCGGGAGTGAACACTGAAGCTTTCTTT
18	TRBV7-9	TRBJ1-6	.	.	CASSLGQGPSSYNSPLHF	TGTGCCAGCAGCTTAGGCCAGGGCCCGAGCTCCTATAATTCACCCCTCCACTTT